This paragraph covers one T cell receptor beta chain sequence. The sample belongs to a study of cytomegalovirus exposure and HLA in healthy donors. Vbeta (60) and Jbeta (13) primers were used in the PCR. Measured with immunoSEQ multiplex PCR; TCRdb has only the in-frame clones, and not every one. The sample includes about 80,000 clones, around 80% of them seen just once. Sequencing was done on a sample of PBMCs. The clonotype originates from a man aged 50-59 years in good health and CMV-seropositive.

CDR3 residues: CASSRSTGLHYGYTF. The DNA of the CDR3 is TGTGCCAGCAGCCGGAGTACAGGGTTACACTATGGCTACACCTTC. The chain joins TRBV7-9 to TRBJ1-2; D is perhaps TRBD1 (6 bases). V was pared by 5 bases and J by 3 bases, with 16 bases between. The CDR3 has 15 residues. The germline gives CDR1 SEHNR, CDR2 FQNEAQ (reference sequence).